This T cell receptor (beta chain) was sequenced in a study of CD8 T cells in Susac syndrome. The CD8+ and CD4+ T cells were isolated magnetically using a negative isolation approach, whereas the TEMRA cells were enriched by FACS. The J segment lost 6 bases and the V segment lost 11 bases, leaving 12 bases of the junction unmatched. The CDR3 has 13 amino acids. Reverse transcription of roughly 0.5 to 1 ug RNA was carried out with random hexamers. An immunoSEQ multiplex PCR amplified TCR beta CDR3 over 54 Vbeta and 13 Jbeta. In TCRdb, the immunoSEQ multiplex PCR reads were re-called with MiXCR into one record per CDR3 protein. The sample yields more than 250,000 distinct CDR3 sequences, around 90% seen once.

The chain joins TRBV12-3 or TRBV12-4 to TRBJ1-1, with 7 bases aligning to TRBD1. The specimen was CD4+ T cells from PBMCs. The origin of this receptor is a human donor with multiple sclerosis. Here the CDR3 reads CADRQQGISEAFF. CDR3 coding DNA: TGTGCCGACCGTCAACAGGGGATCTCTGAAGCTTTCTTT.